Each of the 12 T cell receptor beta chains below was sequenced from the same sample in a study of T cells in Graves' hyperthyroidism and ophthalmopathy. Authors of the study amplified TCR beta CDR3 regions from RNA transcripts. Primed by the HTBI set, a first-round RT-PCR was run on the TCR CDR3. Using its own MiXCR run on the multiplex PCR reads, TCRdb lists one record per CDR3 protein. The table includes about 360,000 distinct CDR3 sequences, less than 15% detected once. Sequenced: blood. The source is a woman in her late teens or twenties with Graves' hyperthyroidism.

This clonotype was detected only a few times. The chain links TRBV9 to TRBJ2-3; 7 positions match TRBD1. Losses at the gene ends were 2 bases for V and 3 bases for J; bases not matched to a gene: 9. CDR1 SGDLS and CDR2 YYNGEE come from the germline V gene. The CDR3 contains 16 residues. The CDR3 here is CASSVQTGQRTDTQYF. The CDR3 coding sequence is TGTGCCAGCAGCGTTCAGACAGGGCAGAGAACAGATACGCAGTATTTT.

Concerning this clonotype: This may be a read error, as it is one base from a much larger clone. The chain carries TRBV7-2 and TRBJ2-3; D assignment may be TRBD1 or TRBD2 (7 bases each). The CDR3 is 15 residues long. Germline lookup yields CDR1 SGHTA and CDR2 FQGNSA. V was clipped by 8 bases and J by 4 bases, with 19 bases between them. CDR3 coding DNA: TGTGCCAGCGGACGACAGGGAGGGGACGCAGATACGCAGTATTTT. Amino acids: CASGRQGGDADTQYF. Based on the CDR3 plus reference TRBV7-2 and TRBJ2-3, the full variable domain is GAGVSQSPSNKVTEKGKDVELRCDPISGHTALYWYRQSLGQGLEFLIYFQGNSAPDKSGLPSDRFSAERTGGSVSTLTIQRTQQEDSAVYLCASGRQGGDADTQYFGPGTRLTVL.

The chain is built from TRBV6-1 and TRBJ2-2; 8 bases fit TRBD1. J gave up 4 bases and V 4 bases, and 5 bases lay outside the gene matches. Per germline, CDR1 MNHNS and CDR2 SASEGT. This CDR3 has 15 residues. The CDR3, as DNA: TGTGCCAGCAGTGCGGACAGGGCGCGCACCGGGGAGCTGTTTTTT. Amino acids: CASSADRARTGELFF.

This clonotype was counted at least ten times. This chain uses TRBV11-2 with TRBJ1-1; 10 bases map to TRBD1. Trimming at V came to 5 bases and at J to 5 bases, leaving 8 bases not matched to a gene. Germline values: CDR1 SGHAT, CDR2 FQNNGV. The CDR3 is 15 residues long. The CDR3 here is CASSRGQGGRTEAFF. Written as DNA, the CDR3 is TGTGCCAGCAGCCGAGGACAGGGGGGAAGGACTGAAGCTTTCTTT.

This clonotype was recorded at least ten times. The V and J genes are TRBV7-2 and TRBJ1-4; D is unresolved. The CDR3 has 14 amino acids. V was shortened by 8 bases and J by 5 bases, with 15 bases between the two germline ends. Germline assignment: CDR1 SGHTA and CDR2 FQGNSA. CDR3 coding DNA: TGTGCCAGCCGATGGCGATCCGGGAATGAAAAACTGTTTTTT. Translation gives CASRWRSGNEKLFF.

With regard to this clonotype: A much larger clone is a single base away; this may be a read error. The chain carries TRBV20-1 and TRBJ2-4; TRBD2 aligns across 8 bases. The CDR3 length is 13 residues. Germline lookup yields CDR1 DFQATT and CDR2 SNEGSKA (reference sequence). The trim removed 6 bases at V and 6 bases at J, leaving 7 bases unmatched. In DNA form, the CDR3 reads TGCAGTGCCCTGACTAGCGTTCGAAACATTCAGTACTTC. Translated, it gives CSALTSVRNIQYF.

Of note for this clonotype: A read error may explain this, as a much larger clone is one base away. The genes are TRBV6-1 and TRBJ1-5, with 8 bases matching TRBD1. The V segment lost 4 bases and the J segment 1 base; nucleotides outside the gene matches: 3. Germline V gene data show CDR1 as MNHNS and CDR2 as SASEGT. The CDR3 totals 15 residues. The DNA of the CDR3 is TGTGCCAGCAGTGCGGACAGGGCGAGCAATCAGCCCCAGCATTTT. Encoded protein: CASSADRASNQPQHF.

The rearrangement joins TRBV11-2 to TRBJ1-2, with D perhaps TRBD1 (6 bases). Per the germline V gene, CDR1 is SGHAT and CDR2 is FQNNGV. Trimming stripped 5 bases from V and 1 base from J, with 8 bases between. The CDR3 is 13 residues long. CDR3 in DNA: TGTGCCAGCAGCCGGGGGCTTAACTATGGCTACACCTTC. Its protein is CASSRGLNYGYTF.

This clonotype was counted ten times or more. The chain recombines TRBV7-2 with TRBJ1-5; 7 bases align to TRBD1. Germline CDR1 reads SGHTA; CDR2 reads FQGNSA. Unmatched junction bases numbered 14, after V lost 5 bases and J lost 7 bases. This CDR3 is built from 16 residues. The CDR3 DNA is TGTGCCAGCAGCCGGAATACAGGGGTTGCGGGGCAGCCCCAGCATTTT. Translating it yields CASSRNTGVAGQPQHF.

This clonotype was seen many times. This chain uses TRBV28 with TRBJ1-6; 7 nucleotides agree with TRBD1. Germline values: CDR1 MDHEN, CDR2 SYDVKM. V was clipped by 8 bases and J by 8 bases; unmatched bases: 9. This CDR3 has 14 residues. The chain's CDR3 is CASFLTGEDSPLHF. Here the CDR3 DNA reads TGTGCCAGCTTCCTCACAGGGGAGGATTCACCCCTCCACTTT. Filled out from reference TRBV28 and TRBJ1-6, the complete variable domain reads DVKVTQSSRYLVKRTGEKVFLECVQDMDHENMFWYRQDPGLGLRLIYFSYDVKMKEKGDIPEGYSVSREKKERFSLILESASTNQTSMYLCASFLTGEDSPLHFGNGTRLTVT.

This clonotype occurred many times. The rearrangement uses TRBV2 and TRBJ2-5; D unclear. The V gene's germline CDR1 is SNHLY and CDR2 FYNNEI. V shed 8 bases and J shed 4 bases, with 11 bases lying between them. This CDR3 spans 12 amino acids. The CDR3 reads CASYRVRETQYF. CDR3 coding DNA: TGTGCCAGCTACCGCGTCCGAGAGACCCAGTACTTC.

This clonotype was recorded many times. One end of the junction does not line up with germline, which may come from a read error. V and J are TRBV2 and TRBJ2-5; D might be TRBD2 (6 bases). Germline assignment: CDR1 SNHLY and CDR2 FYNNEI. CDR3 length equals 13 residues. This CDR3 reads CASREGTEETQYF. CDR3 bases: TGTGCCAGCAGGGAAGGGACTGAAGAGACCCAGTACTTC.